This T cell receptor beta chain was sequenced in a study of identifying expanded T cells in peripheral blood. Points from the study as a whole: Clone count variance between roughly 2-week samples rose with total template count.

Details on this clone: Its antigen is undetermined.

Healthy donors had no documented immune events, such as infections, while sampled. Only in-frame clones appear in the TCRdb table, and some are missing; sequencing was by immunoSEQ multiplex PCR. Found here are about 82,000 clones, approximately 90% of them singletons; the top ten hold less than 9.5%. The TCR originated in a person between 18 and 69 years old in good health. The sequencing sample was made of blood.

Here the CDR3 reads CAWRWGATEAFF. In nucleotides, the CDR3 is TGTGCCTGGAGGTGGGGGGCTACTGAAGCTTTCTTT. The rearrangement uses TRBV30 and TRBJ1-1; a possible D gene is TRBD1 (6 bases). Germline V CDR1 and CDR2: GTSNPN, SVGIG (reference sequence). This CDR3 has 12 residues. Trimming stripped 3 bases from V and 5 bases from J, with 10 bases between.